The T cell receptor (beta chain) described here comes from a study of T-cell memory formation after mild COVID-19. Overall study context: Clusters were largely donor specific.

Overall study findings and caveats: The main location of contracting CD4+ clones was CM and EM, and that of contracting CD8+ clones was EMRA. Pre-infection memory contained some responding clones, which suggested that cross-reactive memory had joined. Later expanders leaned CD4+, whereas clones that contracted between day 15 and 85 were balanced CD4/CD8.

CDR1 and CDR2 from the germline V gene are GTSNPN and SVGIG (reference sequence). The CDR3 is made up of 11 amino acids. Trimming took 8 bases from V and 1 from J, leaving 8 bases between them. As to this clonotype: The target antigen is unknown.

TCRdb independently ran MiXCR on the 5' RACE reads; one entry per CDR3 protein. This table holds about 500,000 distinct CDR3 sequences, 20% found once. This clonotype originated in an adult woman who had mild COVID-19 (a few samples of this study predate the infection). Cell type and time point are not known. What was sequenced was PBMCs or a T cell subset sorted from them (not recorded which). V gene TRBV30 combines with J gene TRBJ2-5; D unclear. DNA for the CDR3: TGTGCCGGCTGGATCCAAGAGACCCAGTACTTC. It is translated as CAGWIQETQYF.